This T cell receptor (beta chain) was recorded in a study of shared clonotypes between healthy human individuals. Naive CD8 cells, CD45RO-negative and positively selected for CCR7, excluded terminally differentiated effector memory CD45RA+ cells. The CDR3 consists of 18 residues. V gave up 1 base and J gave up 6 bases; unmatched junction bases: 13. CDR1 and CDR2 from the germline V gene are SGHTA and FQGNSA. Libraries were prepared by immunoSEQ multiplex PCR; TCRdb keeps only in-frame clonotypes and omits some of them. Of around 2.1 million clones listed, roughly 91% are singletons. The chain has TRBV7-2 and TRBJ2-3; 10 bases map to TRBD2. The sequence derives from a man between 18 and 29 years old in good health. Some clones in this sample may be carry-over from other donors' samples. Sequencing input: naive CD8+ T cells from PBMCs. DNA of the CDR3: TGTGCCAGCAGCTTAGATTTCGGATCCGGGACTAGCGCGGATACGCAGTATTTT. Translated: CASSLDFGSGTSADTQYF.